Listed here are 27 T cell receptor beta chains from one sample, sequenced in a study of radiotherapy plus CTLA-4 blockade in lung cancer (dated by TCRdb to 2016 to 2018). Libraries were constructed by the immunoSEQ multiplex PCR assay. Here the immuneACCESS table is served through TCRdb, limited to in-frame sequences with V and J called. Missing clones are a known gap in these copies; in checked studies unresolved V genes cover under half, and the rest lacks a known reason. This sample comprises some 73,000 clones, under 75% of them detected only once. The ten top clones hold approximately 9.9% of the sample. Source: peripheral blood, taken from a patient treated with radiotherapy plus ipilimumab. These receptors were collected from a human donor with non-small cell lung cancer whose response to radiotherapy plus ipilimumab could not be evaluated.

This clone appeared a few times. The rearrangement uses TRBV9 and TRBJ1-1; a possible D gene is TRBD1 (5 bases). The germline V gene encodes CDR1 SGDLS and CDR2 YYNGEE. The CDR3 length is 14 residues. V dropped 1 base and J dropped 8 bases, with 15 bases sitting between them. The CDR3 loop is CASSVWSGGEEAFF. In DNA, the CDR3 is TGTGCCAGCAGCGTATGGTCGGGGGGGGAGGAAGCTTTCTTT.

The chain links TRBV9 to TRBJ2-2; 8 positions agree with TRBD2. The V and J ends lost 0 bases and 5 bases, in that order; junction bases with no gene match: 3. The CDR3 spans 15 residues. Per germline, CDR1 SGDLS and CDR2 YYNGEE. In DNA form, the CDR3 reads TGTGCCAGCAGCGTAGAGGCGGGAGGTACCGGGGAGCTGTTTTTT. Protein product: CASSVEAGGTGELFF.

DNA for the CDR3: TGCAGCGTTGAGTCCAGGACTAACTATGGCTACACCTTC. Translating it yields CSVESRTNYGYTF. V and J are TRBV29-1 and TRBJ1-2; no firm D call. CDR3 length: 13 residues. The ends were cut back, 3 bases at V and 0 bases at J, with 8 bases in the middle. Germline assignment: CDR1 SQVTM and CDR2 ANQGSEA.

This clone was counted a few times. The V call is TRBV21-1, the J call TRBJ2-3; the table's D call TRBD2 went unverified against the DNA. TRBV21-1 is marked as a pseudogene. CDR3 size: 19 residues. CDR3 sequence: CASSSPGLAGGKGPDTQYF. The DNA of the CDR3 is TGTGCCAGCAGCAGTCCGGGACTAGCGGGAGGTAAGGGCCCAGATACGCAGTATTTT.

CDR3 sequence reads: CASSPDPRRTDTQYF. In nucleotides, the CDR3 is TGCGCCAGCAGCCCTGACCCCCGGAGGACAGATACGCAGTATTTT. The chain links TRBV5-1 to TRBJ2-3; a weak D match, TRBD2 (5 bases). Looked up from germline, CDR1 is SGHRS and CDR2 is YFSETQ. CDR3 length: 15 residues. Deletions cut 4 bases from V and 3 bases from J, with 15 bases between.

The rearrangement links TRBV6-5 to TRBJ2-7; TRBD1 matches 8 bases. Germline CDR1 reads MNHEY; CDR2 reads SVGAGI. The CDR3 has 13 residues. With 5 bases clipped from V and 6 bases from J, the junction kept 6 bases outside the gene matches. The CDR3 DNA reads as TGTGCCAGCAGTCCAGGACAGGGCGGCGAGCAGTACTTC. Its translation: CASSPGQGGEQYF.

J is TRBJ1-1 and V is TRBV12-5, with TRBD1 identical over 8 bases. Germline assignment: CDR1 LGHNT and CDR2 FRNRAP. J was trimmed by 7 bases and V by 4 bases; bases with no gene match: 26. This CDR3 comprises 20 residues. Here the CDR3 reads CASGSPTRDRSLLWYCEAFF. The CDR3 nucleotides read TGTGCTAGTGGTTCCCCTACTCGGGACAGGAGCCTCCTATGGTATTGTGAAGCTTTCTTT.

The chain has TRBV28 and TRBJ2-3; possibly TRBD1 for D (5 bases). Germline V gene lookup returns CDR1 MDHEN and CDR2 SYDVKM. Trimming removed 3 bases from V and 3 bases from J, with 16 bases in between. This CDR3 is 16 amino acids long. CDR3 sequence: CASSFIAWTRTDTQYF. The CDR3 DNA reads as TGTGCCAGCAGTTTTATCGCCTGGACAAGAACAGATACGCAGTATTTT.

The chain is built from TRBV20-1 and TRBJ1-4, with D unclear. The CDR3 spans 11 residues. Trimming cost V 0 bases and J 11 bases, with 7 bases left between them. Germline V gene lookup returns CDR1 DFQATT and CDR2 SNEGSKA (reference sequence). The CDR3 sequence is CSARDPGKLFF. DNA for the CDR3: TGCAGTGCTAGAGATCCGGGGAAACTGTTTTTT.

This chain connects TRBV4-3 to TRBJ1-1; D is ambiguous. CDR3 size: 14 residues. CDR1 is LGHNA, CDR2 YSLEER, per germline. Between the trimmed V and J ends, which lost 1 base and 4 bases, there was a span of 10 bases. CDR3 sequence reads: CASSQGLPGTEAFF. In DNA form, the CDR3 reads TGCGCCAGCAGCCAAGGACTGCCCGGCACTGAAGCTTTCTTT.

This rearrangement joins TRBV6-1 to TRBJ2-1, with D perhaps TRBD2 (5 bases). Between the trimmed V and J ends, which lost 6 bases and 3 bases, there was a span of 15 bases. This CDR3 is 15 amino acids long. Looked up from germline, CDR1 is MNHNS and CDR2 is SASEGT. This CDR3 is CASRPTTVVYNEQFF. The CDR3 DNA sequence: TGTGCCAGCAGGCCGACTACCGTCGTCTACAATGAGCAGTTCTTC.

The chain is built from TRBV19 and TRBJ1-1; TRBD1 might be the D (6 bases). The length of the CDR3 is 14 residues. Germline V gene sequence: CDR1 LNHDA, CDR2 SQIVND (reference sequence). The V and J ends lost 10 bases and 4 bases respectively, with 19 bases between them. For the CDR3, the DNA is TGTGCCACTAGACAGGTCGGAGTTTCCACTGAAGCTTTCTTT. It is translated as CATRQVGVSTEAFF.

The chain recombines TRBV5-6 with TRBJ2-1; 11 bases match TRBD2. The germline V gene has CDR1 SGHDT and CDR2 YYEEEE. There are 16 residues in the CDR3. V was pared by 1 base and J by 8 bases, with 8 bases of the junction left unmatched. The CDR3 sequence is CASSLFFLAGGDEQFF. The CDR3 region has the DNA TGTGCCAGCAGCTTGTTTTTCCTAGCGGGGGGCGATGAGCAGTTCTTC.

This chain connects TRBV13 to TRBJ2-7, with TRBD2 identical over 10 bases. The ends lost 5 bases at V and 2 bases at J; junction bases unmatched: 6. The germline V gene encodes CDR1 PRHDT and CDR2 FYEKMQ (reference sequence). This CDR3 region has 15 residues. CDR3 sequence: CASSASGGAAYEQYF. As DNA, the CDR3 is TGTGCCAGCAGCGCCAGCGGGGGGGCCGCCTACGAGCAGTACTTC.

This chain joins TRBV5-1 and TRBJ2-5; D is unclear. Deletions cut 4 bases from V and 7 bases from J, with 8 bases between. This CDR3 contains 11 residues. Germline-derived CDR1 and CDR2 are SGHRS and YFSETQ. CDR3: CASSEVGTQYF. Written as DNA, the CDR3 is TGCGCCAGCAGCGAGGTGGGGACCCAGTACTTC.

This clone has more than one count but fewer than ten. This chain joins TRBV6-6 and TRBJ2-2; no clear D gene. Germline assignment: CDR1 MNHNY and CDR2 SVGAGI (reference sequence). The V and J ends lost 6 bases and 1 base respectively, with 12 bases between them. The CDR3 length is 15 residues. The CDR3 nucleotides are TGTGCCAGCAGACTCAACAGCCTGAACACCGGGGAGCTGTTTTTT. Protein sequence: CASRLNSLNTGELFF.

The chain recombines TRBV27 with TRBJ2-2; TRBD2 might be the D (6 bases). V was cut by 0 bases and J by 4 bases, with 15 bases left in between. This CDR3 has 17 residues. Germline-derived CDR1 and CDR2 are MNHEY and SMNVEV (reference sequence). The CDR3 loop is CASSLSMPGGITGELFF. The CDR3 DNA follows: TGTGCCAGCAGTTTATCAATGCCCGGGGGTATCACCGGGGAGCTGTTTTTT.

The V gene is TRBV11-3, the J gene TRBJ2-5, with D unclear. CDR3 length: 12 residues. V was pared by 3 bases and J by 1 base, with 3 bases between. The germline gives CDR1 SGHNT, CDR2 YENEEA. The CDR3: CASSLAQETQYF. In DNA form, the CDR3 reads TGTGCCAGCAGCTTGGCCCAAGAGACCCAGTACTTC.

The chain combines TRBV20-1 with TRBJ2-7; no reliable D call. Trimming removed 0 bases from V and 4 bases from J, with 4 bases in between. The CDR3 is 11 amino acids. The germline V gene encodes CDR1 DFQATT and CDR2 SNEGSKA (reference sequence). DNA for the CDR3: TGCAGTGCTAGAGACTCTTACGAGCAGTACTTC. Encoded protein: CSARDSYEQYF.

The CDR3 region has the DNA TGCGCCAGCAGCTTGGCCGCGGGAGGCGCAGATACGCAGTATTTT. Translated, it gives CASSLAAGGADTQYF. J is TRBJ2-3 and V is TRBV5-1, with 8 nucleotides matching TRBD2. Germline assignment: CDR1 SGHRS and CDR2 YFSETQ. The CDR3 runs to 15 residues. J was trimmed by 4 bases and V by 0 bases; bases with no gene match: 4. The full variable domain, rest sourced from reference TRBV5-1 and TRBJ2-3, is KAGVTQTPRYLIKTRGQQVTLSCSPISGHRSVSWYQQTPGQGLQFLFEYFSETQRNKGNFPGRFSGRQFSNSRSEMNVSTLELGDSALYLCASSLAAGGADTQYFGPGTRLTVL.

Remarks on this clone: Other DNA sequences within the sample encode an identical CDR3. V and J are TRBV29-1 and TRBJ1-2; 7 bases line up with TRBD1. The CDR3 length is 11 residues. Losses at the gene ends were 6 bases for V and 4 bases for J; bases not matched to a gene: 2. Germline CDR1 reads SQVTM; CDR2 reads ANQGSEA. CDR3 sequence reads: CSVGDSYGYTF. The CDR3 DNA reads as TGCAGCGTGGGGGACAGCTATGGCTACACCTTC.

The chain carries TRBV11-2 and TRBJ1-4; perhaps TRBD1 as D (5 bases). The CDR3 totals 12 residues. V lost 2 bases and J lost 12, with 10 bases in between. Per germline, CDR1 SGHAT and CDR2 FQNNGV. In DNA form, the CDR3 reads TGTGCCAGCAGCTTACTCCAGGGTGAACTGTTTTTT. Its translation is CASSLLQGELFF.

This CDR3 reads CASNSPSAGLQETQYF. The CDR3 bases are TGTGCCAGTAACTCTCCCTCCGCGGGCCTACAAGAGACCCAGTACTTC. This chain uses TRBV19 with TRBJ2-5; D is perhaps TRBD2 (5 bases). V lost 7 bases and J lost 2, with 20 bases in between. Germline V gene data show CDR1 as LNHDA and CDR2 as SQIVND (reference sequence). CDR3 length equals 16 residues.

The chain has TRBV7-2 and TRBJ2-7, with TRBD2 matching 11 bases. Germline CDR1 is SGHTA and CDR2 is FQGNSA. The CDR3 is 17 amino acids. V lost 2 bases, J lost 4 bases, and 10 bases stayed unmatched. CDR3 loop: CASSLRRFSGRGYEQYF. CDR3 DNA: TGTGCCAGCAGCTTACGCCGGTTTAGCGGGAGGGGGTACGAGCAGTACTTC.

The CDR3 nucleotides are TGCGCCAGCAGCCAATCCCTGGGACAGGATGAAGCTTTCTTT. This gives the protein CASSQSLGQDEAFF. V gene TRBV4-3 combines with J gene TRBJ1-1; 8 bases align to TRBD1. The CDR3 is 14 amino acids. Germline CDR1 reads LGHNA; CDR2 reads YSLEER. With V trimmed by 2 bases and J by 7 bases, 6 bases remained unmatched.

The chain combines TRBV6-1 with TRBJ2-5; D gene ambiguous. The J call is in doubt because the DNA end fits TRBJ2-7 better. The CDR3 consists of 14 residues. Germline V lookup: CDR1 MNHNS, CDR2 SASEGT. CDR3 sequence reads: CATLVRNYSYEQYF. The CDR3 nucleotides are TGTGCCACCCTAGTTAGGAATTACTCCTACGAGCAGTACTTC.

This clone was counted once. The genes are TRBV19 and TRBJ1-5; 7 nucleotides match TRBD1. The V segment lost 4 bases and the J segment 6 bases; nucleotides outside the gene matches: 12. The germline CDR1 and CDR2 sequences are LNHDA and SQIVND (reference sequence). CDR3 length equals 16 residues. The CDR3 sequence: CASSTTNRGWGQPQHF. The CDR3 DNA follows: TGTGCCAGTAGTACCACCAACAGGGGTTGGGGTCAGCCCCAGCATTTT. The full variable domain, with the rest looked up from reference TRBV19 and TRBJ1-5, is DGGITQSPKYLFRKEGQNVTLSCEQNLNHDAMYWYRQDPGQGLRLIYYSQIVNDFQKGDIAEGYSVSREKKESFPLTVTSAQKNPTAFYLCASSTTNRGWGQPQHFGDGTRLSIL.